The 27 T cell receptor beta chains in this list originate from one sample, sequenced in a study of T cells in tumors after PD-1 blockade. The protocol was immunoSEQ multiplex PCR, while the TCRdb copy is restricted to in-frame clones and leaves out a portion. The repertoire includes some 43,000 clones, approximately 84% of them detected once, and approximately 4.1% sits in the top ten. This specimen was PBMCs, taken before anti-PD-1 treatment. Receptor source: a human donor with basal cell carcinoma.

The genes are TRBV5-1 and TRBJ1-2, with 9 bases identical to TRBD1. This CDR3 has 16 residues. Per the germline V gene, CDR1 is SGHRS and CDR2 is YFSETQ. The ends lost 4 bases at V and 5 bases at J; junction bases unmatched: 12. CDR3 sequence: CASSHLQGAQGYGYTF. The CDR3 coding sequence is TGCGCCAGCAGCCATCTACAGGGGGCGCAGGGATATGGCTACACCTTC. The variable domain in full, completed from reference TRBV5-1 and TRBJ1-2, reads KAGVTQTPRYLIKTRGQQVTLSCSPISGHRSVSWYQQTPGQGLQFLFEYFSETQRNKGNFPGRFSGRQFSNSRSEMNVSTLELGDSALYLCASSHLQGAQGYGYTFGSGTRLTVV.

This clone has a single count. The J gene is TRBJ1-1, the V gene TRBV7-2; D uncertain. V was trimmed by 5 bases and J by 0 bases, leaving 10 bases between them. The germline CDR1 and CDR2 sequences are SGHTA and FQGNSA. The CDR3 totals 14 residues. The CDR3 DNA sequence: TGTGCCAGCAGCCTTTTAGGTGTGAACACTGAAGCTTTCTTT. It codes for CASSLLGVNTEAFF.

The CDR3 sequence is CASSVVSGGTGELFF. As DNA, the CDR3 is TGTGCCAGCAGCGTAGTGAGCGGGGGGACCGGGGAGCTGTTTTTT. The V and J genes are TRBV9 and TRBJ2-2; 9 bases are a match to TRBD2. The CDR3 covers 15 residues. Germline CDR1 SGDLS, CDR2 YYNGEE. The ends lost 0 bases at V and 5 bases at J; junction bases unmatched: 2.

About this clone itself: The sample carries other DNA sequences with the same CDR3. The rearrangement uses TRBV2 and TRBJ2-7; D not certain. Trimming took off 8 bases at V and 3 bases at J, with 8 bases between the two ends. This CDR3 region has 11 residues. Germline CDR1 and CDR2: SNHLY and FYNNEI. For the CDR3, the DNA is TGTGCCAGCCGTCGAGGCTACGAGCAGTACTTC. It encodes CASRRGYEQYF. The full variable domain, with the rest looked up from reference TRBV2 and TRBJ2-7, is EPEVTQTPSHQVTQMGQEVILRCVPISNHLYFYWYRQILGQKVEFLVSFYNNEISEKSEIFDDQFSVERPDGSNFTLKIRSTKLEDSAMYFCASRRGYEQYFGPGTRLTVT.

The chain couples TRBV7-9 to TRBJ2-6; no clear D. This CDR3 is built from 17 residues. The V gene lost 4 bases and the J gene lost 0 bases, with 13 bases spanning the gap. Germline loops: CDR1 SEHNR, CDR2 FQNEAQ (reference sequence). CDR3 sequence reads: CASSSWTFRSGANVLTF. CDR3 nucleotide sequence: TGTGCCAGCAGCTCCTGGACGTTCCGCTCTGGGGCCAACGTCCTGACTTTC.

The genes are TRBV5-4 and TRBJ2-7; TRBD2 agrees at 9 bases. CDR1 and CDR2 (germline): SGHNT, YYREEE (reference sequence). The CDR3 covers 15 residues. The junction had 3 bases not matched to a gene; V was cut back by 0 bases and J by 2 bases. In DNA, the CDR3 is TGTGCCAGCAGCTTGGGACTAGCGGAGGCCTACGAGCAGTACTTC. This sequence encodes CASSLGLAEAYEQYF.

The chain couples TRBV5-1 to TRBJ2-3, with no clear D. The CDR3 extends over 15 amino acids. The V end was cut by 0 bases, the J end by 4 bases, with 12 bases between. The germline CDR1 and CDR2 sequences are SGHRS and YFSETQ. For the CDR3, the DNA is TGCGCCAGCAGCTTGGGTATCTCCGGCCCAGATACGCAGTATTTT. It is translated as CASSLGISGPDTQYF.

The chain recombines TRBV7-4 with TRBJ1-3, with TRBD1 as a possible D gene (5 bases). V was trimmed by 2 bases and J by 0 bases, leaving 8 bases between them. CDR3 length: 15 amino acids. The germline V gene encodes CDR1 SGHVT and CDR2 SQSDAQ. CDR3 bases: TGTGCCAGCAGCTTAAGACAGAGCTCTGGAAACACCATATATTTT. It translates to CASSLRQSSGNTIYF. The entire variable domain, with the rest obtained from reference TRBV7-4 and TRBJ1-3, is as follows: GAGVSQSPRYKVAKRGRDVALRCDSISGHVTLYWYRQTLGQGSEVLTYSQSDAQRDKSGRPSGRFSAERPERSVSTLKIQRTEQGDSAVYLCASSLRQSSGNTIYFGEGSWLTVV.

This clone was counted once. A read error may produce the germline difference seen at one junction end. The chain has TRBV7-9 and TRBJ1-4, with a tentative D call TRBD1 (5 bases). From germline, CDR1 is SEHNR and CDR2 FQNEAQ (reference sequence). The CDR3 length is 14 residues. The CDR3 DNA reads as TGTGCCAGCAGCTTGATGGGGGTAGGCGGAAAAACTGTTTTT. Translated, it gives CASSLMGVGGKTVF.

This chain joins TRBV6-6 and TRBJ1-3; no definite D call. This CDR3 spans 15 amino acids. CDR1 and CDR2 from the germline V gene are MNHNY and SVGAGI (reference sequence). V gave up 4 bases and J gave up 1 base, with 11 bases separating them. CDR3 DNA sequence: TGTGCCAGCAGTTCTGGACGGGGTTCTGGAAACACCATATATTTT. Translation gives CASSSGRGSGNTIYF.

This rearrangement joins TRBV7-8 to TRBJ1-2; 9 positions match TRBD1. Germline V gives CDR1 SGHVS, CDR2 FQNEAQ. Unmatched junction bases numbered 6, after V lost 0 bases and J lost 4 bases. The CDR3 length is 16 residues. The CDR3 DNA sequence: TGTGCCAGCAGCTTAGCGCCGGGACAGGGTTCCTATGGCTACACCTTC. Translating gives CASSLAPGQGSYGYTF.

The chain recombines TRBV5-8 with TRBJ2-5, with D tentatively TRBD2 (5 bases). CDR3 length: 11 amino acids. CDR1 is SGHTS and CDR2 is YDEGEE in the germline V gene. The ends were cut back, 3 bases at V and 5 bases at J, with 5 bases in the middle. Here the CDR3 reads CASSSGETQYF. As DNA, the CDR3 is TGTGCCAGCAGCTCGGGGGAGACCCAGTACTTC.

Regarding this clone: Other DNA sequences in this sample translate to the same CDR3. This chain connects TRBV27 to TRBJ2-5; unclear D gene. The CDR3 loop spans 14 amino acids. Trimming removed 2 bases from V and 5 bases from J, with 12 bases in between. Germline CDR1 reads MNHEY; CDR2 reads SMNVEV (reference sequence). The CDR3 spells CASSLIGPRETQYF. Here the CDR3 DNA reads TGTGCCAGCAGTTTAATTGGTCCGAGGGAGACCCAGTACTTC.

This clone was recorded once. This chain links TRBV19 with TRBJ2-1; D is possibly TRBD1 (5 bases). This CDR3 has 12 residues. Germline CDR1 is LNHDA and CDR2 is SQIVND (reference sequence). The ends were cut back, 3 bases at V and 6 bases at J, with 6 bases in the middle. The CDR3 is CASSIQGNEQFF. In DNA form, the CDR3 reads TGTGCCAGTAGTATCCAGGGCAATGAGCAGTTCTTC.

The rearrangement joins TRBV5-8 to TRBJ1-2; no clear D. Germline values: CDR1 SGHTS, CDR2 YDEGEE. The CDR3 is 14 amino acids. Between the trimmed V and J ends, which lost 4 bases and 4 bases, there was a span of 14 bases. The CDR3 nucleotides read TGTGCCAGCAGCGATGCATTCGGGAGCTATGGCTACACCTTC. It yields the protein CASSDAFGSYGYTF.

The chain couples TRBV5-5 to TRBJ2-7, with 8 bases matching TRBD2. J lost 1 base, V lost 4 bases, and 7 bases had no gene match. Per the germline V gene, CDR1 is SGHKS and CDR2 is YYEKEE (reference sequence). The CDR3 loop spans 15 amino acids. In DNA form, the CDR3 reads TGTGCCAGCAGCCAAGGTAGCGGGGCTTCCTACGAGCAGTACTTC. This translates into CASSQGSGASYEQYF.

The gene calls are TRBV27 and TRBJ1-4; tentatively, D is TRBD1 (5 bases). Germline V gene data show CDR1 as MNHEY and CDR2 as SMNVEV (reference sequence). V was clipped by 5 bases and J by 7 bases, with 14 bases between them. The CDR3 consists of 14 residues. CDR3 DNA: TGTGCCAGCAGTCTCCAGGGTTACGCTGAAAAACTGTTTTTT. This gives the protein CASSLQGYAEKLFF.

This chain joins TRBV5-1 and TRBJ2-1; D is possibly TRBD1 (9 bases). The CDR3 is 19 residues long. From germline, CDR1 is SGHRS and CDR2 YFSETQ. V lost 4 bases, J lost 3 bases, and 26 bases lay in between. Written as DNA, the CDR3 is TGCGCCAGCAGCCCGGGGACAGGGAGTAGCGGGGCCGACTACAATGAGCAGTTCTTC. Encoded protein: CASSPGTGSSGADYNEQFF.

A single count supports this clone. This chain uses TRBV2 with TRBJ1-1, with 9 bases aligning to TRBD1. Germline CDR1 is SNHLY and CDR2 is FYNNEI. The trim removed 6 bases at V and 1 base at J, leaving 3 bases unmatched. The CDR3 is 14 residues long. The CDR3 DNA reads as TGTGCCAGCAGAGGACAGGGGAGGAACACTGAAGCTTTCTTT. It translates to CASRGQGRNTEAFF. Using reference TRBV2 and TRBJ1-1 for the parts outside the CDR3, the full variable domain is EPEVTQTPSHQVTQMGQEVILRCVPISNHLYFYWYRQILGQKVEFLVSFYNNEISEKSEIFDDQFSVERPDGSNFTLKIRSTKLEDSAMYFCASRGQGRNTEAFFGQGTRLTVV.

V is TRBV5-1 and J is TRBJ1-2; 8 nucleotides agree with TRBD1. Germline values: CDR1 SGHRS, CDR2 YFSETQ. The CDR3 covers 16 residues. V was pared by 4 bases and J by 3 bases, with 11 bases of the junction left unmatched. The CDR3 DNA sequence: TGCGCCAGCAGCCGAGGGACAGGCCCTAGGGACTATGGCTACACCTTC. Protein sequence: CASSRGTGPRDYGYTF.

V and J are TRBV9 and TRBJ2-1; D possibly corresponds to TRBD1 (5 bases). Trimming removed 2 bases at V and 3 bases at J, with 12 bases between. Looked up from germline, CDR1 is SGDLS and CDR2 is YYNGEE. The CDR3 totals 15 residues. The CDR3 is CASSVNQGIYNEQFF. Here the CDR3 DNA reads TGTGCCAGCAGCGTTAATCAGGGTATCTACAATGAGCAGTTCTTC.

The genes are TRBV3-1 (or the pseudogene TRBV3-2) and TRBJ2-5; 9 nucleotides match TRBD1. The CDR3 is made up of 12 amino acids. The V gene's germline CDR1 is LGHDT and CDR2 YNNKEL (reference sequence). V lost 10 bases, J lost 4 bases, and 4 bases stayed unmatched. The CDR3 nucleotides are TGTGCCACCACGGACAGGGGAGAGACCCAGTACTTC. It encodes CATTDRGETQYF.

The CDR3 here is CASSSMPGHYEQYF. CDR3 DNA sequence: TGCGCCAGCAGCTCCATGCCAGGGCACTACGAGCAGTACTTC. This sequence joins TRBV5-1 and TRBJ2-7; possible D gene TRBD1, 5 bases. The V and J ends lost 3 bases and 3 bases respectively, with 13 bases between them. Germline V gives CDR1 SGHRS, CDR2 YFSETQ. There are 14 residues in the CDR3.

The V gene is TRBV5-1, the J gene TRBJ1-1; 8 bases align to TRBD1. With V trimmed by 0 bases and J by 7 bases, 14 bases remained unmatched. Looked up from germline, CDR1 is SGHRS and CDR2 is YFSETQ. The CDR3 spans 17 residues. The CDR3: CASSLGVPDRVRDEAFF. The CDR3 DNA follows: TGCGCCAGCAGCTTGGGCGTCCCGGACAGGGTGAGGGATGAAGCTTTCTTT.

The chain links TRBV7-2 to TRBJ1-4; D remains ambiguous. V lost 6 bases, J lost 4 bases, and 12 bases lay in between. There are 14 residues in the CDR3. Per germline, CDR1 SGHTA and CDR2 FQGNSA. CDR3 DNA sequence: TGTGCCAGCAGTGCTGTCGGGGATAATGAAAAACTGTTTTTT. Amino acid sequence: CASSAVGDNEKLFF.

CDR3 protein: CASSAGDRYTGELFF. CDR3 DNA: TGTGCCAGCAGTGCGGGGGACCGTTACACCGGGGAGCTGTTTTTT. This chain joins TRBV27 and TRBJ2-2; the match to TRBD2 covers 7 bases. This CDR3 region has 15 residues. Germline V gene data show CDR1 as MNHEY and CDR2 as SMNVEV (reference sequence). V lost 5 bases and J lost 3; bases outside the gene matches: 6.

The chain recombines TRBV19 with TRBJ2-2; D gene uncertain. Trimming shortened V by 3 bases and J by 6 bases, and 8 bases separated the two germline ends. The CDR3 contains 13 residues. Germline values: CDR1 LNHDA, CDR2 SQIVND (reference sequence). The CDR3: CASSMRSSGELFF. As DNA, the CDR3 is TGTGCCAGTAGTATGCGGAGTTCCGGGGAGCTGTTTTTT.